A selection of T cell receptor beta chains follows, all from one sample in a study of T cells in Graves' hyperthyroidism and ophthalmopathy. TCRdb processed the multiplex PCR reads anew with MiXCR; each CDR3 protein has one entry. The data hold 300,000 to 450,000 distinct CDR3 sequences, with about a fifth observed a single time. The sequenced sample was blood. These receptors originate from a man between 18 and 29 years old with Graves' ophthalmopathy. Each CDR3 is given with its conserved first and last residue. The D gene is left open where the match is weak. Size tells how often a clone was seen (once, few, many) or the class of an expanded clone, and some rows leave it out.

J | size | V | D | CDR3 | DNA
TRBJ1-5 | few | TRBV4-1 | . | CASSQVRSSGTGNQPQHF | TGCGCCAGCAGCCAAGTCCGCTCGTCGGGGACGGGCAATCAGCCCCAGCATTTT
TRBJ2-3 | . | TRBV12-3/TRBV12-4 | TRBD2 | CASSYHLAGGRDTQYF | TGTGCCAGCAGTTATCATCTAGCGGGGGGGCGAGATACGCAGTATTTT
TRBJ1-2 | few | TRBV18 | . | CASTREGIPGYGYTF | TGTGCCAGCACCCGTGAGGGCATCCCAGGGTATGGCTACACCTTC
TRBJ2-2 | many | TRBV28 | . | CASSLGGETGELFF | TGTGCCAGCAGTTTAGGTGGGGAAACCGGGGAGCTGTTTTTT
TRBJ1-6 | many | TRBV11-2 | . | CASRGAASPLHF | TGTGCCAGCAGGGGGGCTGCCTCACCCCTCCACTTT
TRBJ1-2 | . | TRBV15 | . | CATSREDSDYGYTF | TGTGCCACCAGCAGGGAGGACAGTGACTATGGCTACACCTTC
TRBJ2-1 | . | TRBV6-6 | . | CASSYMFEGRNNEQFF | TGTGCCAGCAGTTACATGTTCGAGGGGCGAAACAATGAGCAGTTCTTC
TRBJ2-2 | many | TRBV28 | . | CASRLGGQTGELFF | TGTGCCAGCAGGCTAGGGGGGCAGACCGGGGAGCTGTTTTTT
TRBJ2-5 | many | TRBV7-9 | . | CASSLDPVGETQYF | TGTGCCAGCAGCTTAGATCCCGTCGGTGAGACCCAGTACTTC
TRBJ2-2 | many | TRBV12-3/TRBV12-4 | TRBD1 | CASKGANTGELFF | TGTGCCAGCAAGGGGGCTAACACCGGGGAGCTGTTTTTT
TRBJ1-5 | many | TRBV2 | . | CASRQGNQPQHF | TGTGCCAGCAGACAGGGCAATCAGCCCCAGCATTTT
TRBJ2-4 | few | TRBV4-1 | . | CASSQDSDTLGGGNIQYF | TGCGCCAGCAGCCAAGACAGTGATACGTTGGGGGGCGGAAACATTCAGTACTTC
TRBJ1-2 | many | TRBV2 | . | CASSEGRRAGGYTF | TGTGCCAGCAGTGAGGGTAGGAGAGCGGGCGGCTACACCTTC
TRBJ2-3 | . | TRBV5-1 | . | CAGSLARGTDTQYF | TGCGCCGGCAGCTTGGCGCGAGGGACAGATACGCAGTATTTT
TRBJ2-7 | many | TRBV6-2/TRBV6-3 | . | CASSYSDSSSYEQYF | TGTGCCAGCAGTTATTCCGACTCGAGCTCCTACGAGCAGTACTTC
TRBJ1-1 | many | TRBV13 | TRBD1 | CASSATGTGGADTEAFF | TGTGCCAGCAGCGCAACCGGGACAGGGGGCGCAGACACTGAAGCTTTCTTT
TRBJ2-3 | many | TRBV20-1 | TRBD2 | CSARTRTSGGIADTQYF | TGCAGTGCTAGAACAAGGACTAGCGGGGGGATCGCAGATACGCAGTATTTT
TRBJ2-7 | many | TRBV6-1 | TRBD1 | CASSDYRGTVEQYF | TGTGCCAGCAGTGATTACAGGGGAACCGTCGAGCAGTACTTC
TRBJ1-5 | many | TRBV28 | . | CASRDQKSNQPQHF | TGTGCCAGCAGAGACCAAAAAAGCAATCAGCCCCAGCATTTT
TRBJ2-3 | many | TRBV29-1 | TRBD1 | CSVAARRTGTGPRRDTQYF | TGCAGCGTTGCCGCACGTCGTACCGGGACAGGGCCGCGGAGAGATACGCAGTATTTT
TRBJ1-1 | many | TRBV13 | . | CASSFTDTEAFF | TGTGCCAGCAGCTTTACGGACACTGAAGCTTTCTTT
TRBJ1-1 | . | TRBV11-3 | TRBD1 | CASSPRTGGWMNTEAFF | TGTGCCAGCAGCCCGCGGACAGGGGGATGGATGAACACTGAAGCTTTCTTT
TRBJ2-1 | few | TRBV6-5 | . | CASGGADHEQFF | TGTGCCAGCGGGGGGGCCGACCATGAGCAGTTCTTC
TRBJ2-2 | few | TRBV12-3/TRBV12-4 | . | CASSLPLGGGTGELFF | TGTGCCAGCAGTCTTCCCTTGGGGGGCGGCACCGGGGAGCTGTTTTTT
TRBJ1-2 | . | TRBV10-3 | . | CAISEPVVQKGDGYTF | TGTGCCATCAGTGAGCCCGTAGTACAAAAAGGGGATGGCTACACCTTC
TRBJ2-5 | many | TRBV11-2 | . | CASSLELQVQETQYF | TGTGCCAGCAGCTTAGAGTTGCAGGTCCAAGAGACCCAGTACTTC
TRBJ1-1 | many | TRBV3-1 | . | CASSTRGLNTEAFF | TGTGCCAGCAGCACGCGGGGGCTGAACACTGAAGCTTTCTTT
TRBJ2-7 | . | TRBV12-3/TRBV12-4 | . | CASSEPGEQYF | TGTGCCAGCAGCGAACCTGGGGAGCAGTACTTC
TRBJ2-1 | few | TRBV6-1 | . | CASSESRRSYNEQFF | TGTGCCAGCAGTGAATCGCGTCGCTCCTACAATGAGCAGTTCTTC
TRBJ2-1 | . | TRBV6-1 | TRBD1 | CASNMGQGQDEQFF | TGTGCCAGCAATATGGGACAGGGGCAAGATGAGCAGTTCTTC
TRBJ1-2 | . | TRBV13 | TRBD1 | CASSDDRGPGGYTF | TGTGCCAGCAGCGACGACAGGGGGCCGGGCGGCTACACCTTC
TRBJ1-2 | . | TRBV3-1 | TRBD1 | CASTQGDGYTF | TGTGCCAGCACCCAGGGGGATGGCTACACCTTC
TRBJ2-1 | many | TRBV6-2/TRBV6-3 | . | CASSYSISYNEQFF | TGTGCCAGCAGTTACTCGATTTCCTACAATGAGCAGTTCTTC
TRBJ1-5 | . | TRBV27 | TRBD1 | CASSTSGQGTNQPQHF | TGTGCCAGCAGTACCTCGGGACAGGGAACTAATCAGCCCCAGCATTTT
TRBJ1-2 | few | TRBV5-1 | . | CASSLDRINGYTF | TGCGCCAGCAGCTTGGACAGGATAAATGGCTACACCTTC
TRBJ1-1 | many | TRBV12-3/TRBV12-4 | . | CASILWTENTEAFF | TGTGCCAGCATACTGTGGACAGAAAACACTGAAGCTTTCTTT
TRBJ2-3 | many | TRBV5-6 | . | CASSLESGFGTDTQYF | TGTGCCAGCAGCTTGGAATCGGGGTTCGGCACAGATACGCAGTATTTT
TRBJ2-7 | many | TRBV20-1 | . | CSAQEKYEQYF | TGCAGTGCGCAGGAGAAATACGAGCAGTACTTC
TRBJ2-5 | few | TRBV4-2 | . | CASSQDGQREETQYF | TGTGCCAGCAGCCAAGATGGTCAACGGGAAGAGACCCAGTACTTC